This TCR beta chain was documented in a study of early T cells in non-severe SARS-CoV-2 infection. With 0 bases removed from V and 1 base from J, the gap between germline ends came to 12 bases. The CDR3 length is 15 residues. Germline V lookup: CDR1 DFQATT, CDR2 SNEGSKA (reference sequence). Individually, cDNA molecules had unique molecular identifiers attached to them. MiXCR was run by TCRdb on the 5' RACE reads, yielding one entry per CDR3 protein. The sample carries 75,000 to 80,000 distinct CDR3 sequences, about 15% recorded once. The chain links TRBV20-1 to TRBJ1-2; the D is unclear. The sequence was collected from an adult who was a healthcare worker with PCR-confirmed SARS-CoV-2 infection or an uninfected control (not recorded which). The sequenced sample was whole blood. Written as DNA, the CDR3 is TGCAGTGCTAGAGAATGGCCAGGCGATAACTATGGCTACACCTTC. Translation gives CSAREWPGDNYGYTF.